These 24 T cell receptor beta chains share one sample of origin, sequenced in a study of T cells in localized non-small cell lung cancer. TCRdb's table, derived via immunoSEQ multiplex PCR, lists solely in-frame clones and lacks some. In the table there are roughly 50,000 clones, about four fifths of which are singletons. The specimen was peripheral blood, collected before any cancer treatment. Receptors originate from a female donor older than 55 with stage II squamous cell lung carcinoma.

This chain links TRBV6-1 with TRBJ2-7, with TRBD1 matching over 7 bases. The V gene's germline CDR1 is MNHNS and CDR2 SASEGT. V shed 6 bases and J 7 bases; nucleotides not matched to a gene: 12. The CDR3 extends over 14 amino acids. The CDR3 protein is CASSASRGKGEQYF. CDR3 in DNA: TGTGCCAGCAGCGCCAGCAGGGGGAAGGGGGAGCAGTACTTC.

This chain connects TRBV9 to TRBJ1-1, with 8 bases that match TRBD1. The CDR3 totals 14 residues. CDR1 SGDLS and CDR2 YYNGEE come from the germline V gene. J lost 4 bases, V lost 3 bases, and 5 bases had no gene match. The CDR3 DNA is TGTGCCAGCAGCGGCAGGGGGCTTGGCACTGAAGCTTTCTTT. It codes for CASSGRGLGTEAFF.

The gene calls are TRBV9 and TRBJ1-3; D remains unclear. V lost 0 bases to trimming and J lost 0 bases, with 13 bases between them. The CDR3 sequence is 17 residues long. CDR1 is SGDLS and CDR2 is YYNGEE in the germline V gene. The CDR3 loop reads CASSVGTQSNSGNTIYF. CDR3 DNA: TGTGCCAGCAGCGTAGGGACCCAGTCAAACTCTGGAAACACCATATATTTT.

The CDR3 DNA reads TGTGCCAGCAGCTTAGGACAGGGCGGTGAAAAACTGTTTTTT. It is translated as CASSLGQGGEKLFF. The rearrangement uses TRBV7-2 and TRBJ1-4; 7 bases map to TRBD1. Trimming removed 1 base from V and 7 bases from J; junction bases left unmatched: 3. The CDR3 loop spans 14 amino acids. Germline CDR1 SGHTA, CDR2 FQGNSA.

V usage is TRBV30 and J usage is TRBJ1-3; TRBD1 is a possible D gene (5 bases). CDR1 is GTSNPN and CDR2 is SVGIG in the germline V gene (reference sequence). This CDR3 comprises 13 residues. V was pared by 2 bases and J by 4 bases, with 9 bases between. Here the CDR3 reads CAWSFTGGNTIYF. Here the CDR3 DNA reads TGTGCCTGGAGTTTCACAGGAGGAAACACCATATATTTT.

The chain combines TRBV7-9 with TRBJ1-2; 9 positions agree with TRBD1. The trim removed 3 bases at V and 3 bases at J, leaving 5 bases unmatched. CDR3 length: 15 residues. Per the germline V gene, CDR1 is SEHNR and CDR2 is FQNEAQ (reference sequence). The CDR3 DNA is TGTGCCAGCAGCTTGCCGGGACAGGGAGACTATGGCTACACCTTC. Encoded protein: CASSLPGQGDYGYTF.

This chain connects TRBV6-6 to TRBJ2-2; D could derive from TRBD1 or TRBD2 (5 bases each). Deletions cut 9 bases from V and 9 bases from J, with 11 bases between. Germline values: CDR1 MNHNY, CDR2 SVGAGI (reference sequence). CDR3 size: 11 residues. The CDR3 DNA follows: TGTGCCAGTCTGGGGGTCCGGGAGCTGTTTTTT. As protein: CASLGVRELFF.

The chain couples TRBV11-2 to TRBJ1-5, with D tentatively TRBD1 (6 bases). The V gene's germline CDR1 is SGHAT and CDR2 FQNNGV. The CDR3 has 14 residues. The V gene lost 3 bases and the J gene lost 3 bases, with 9 bases spanning the gap. For the CDR3, the DNA is TGTGCCAGCAGCTTCGGACAGAACAATCAGCCCCAGCATTTT. It yields the protein CASSFGQNNQPQHF.

The chain is built from TRBV18 and TRBJ1-1; D remains ambiguous. Germline CDR1 KGHSH, CDR2 LQKENI. V was trimmed by 3 bases and J by 1 base, leaving 12 bases between them. CDR3 size: 15 residues. The CDR3: CASSPFGYPNTEAFF. CDR3 coding DNA: TGTGCCAGCTCACCTTTCGGGTACCCGAACACTGAAGCTTTCTTT.

V is TRBV7-9 and J is TRBJ2-3; 7 bases line up with TRBD1. V shed 5 bases and J 3 bases; nucleotides not matched to a gene: 5. This CDR3 spans 14 amino acids. Per germline, CDR1 SEHNR and CDR2 FQNEAQ (reference sequence). The CDR3 nucleotides read TGTGCCAGCAGCACCGGGACAGTAACAGATACGCAGTATTTT. Encoded protein: CASSTGTVTDTQYF. The entire variable domain, with the rest obtained from reference TRBV7-9 and TRBJ2-3, is as follows: DTGVSQNPRHKITKRGQNVTFRCDPISEHNRLYWYRQTLGQGPEFLTYFQNEAQLEKSRLLSDRFSAERPKGSFSTLEIQRTEQGDSAMYLCASSTGTVTDTQYFGPGTRLTVL.

The sample holds one count of this clone. The J gene is TRBJ1-1, the V gene TRBV19; the D is unclear. The length of the CDR3 is 19 residues. V lost 0 bases and J lost 0, with 20 bases in between. Germline V gene lookup returns CDR1 LNHDA and CDR2 SQIVND (reference sequence). CDR3 sequence: CASSIDLLGRRVVNTEAFF. The CDR3 region has the DNA TGTGCCAGTAGTATAGATCTTTTGGGGAGGCGGGTCGTGAACACTGAAGCTTTCTTT. The complete variable domain, with remaining parts taken from reference TRBV19 and TRBJ1-1, reads DGGITQSPKYLFRKEGQNVTLSCEQNLNHDAMYWYRQDPGQGLRLIYYSQIVNDFQKGDIAEGYSVSREKKESFPLTVTSAQKNPTAFYLCASSIDLLGRRVVNTEAFFGQGTRLTVV.

The chain is built from TRBV29-1 and TRBJ1-2, with D maybe TRBD1 (5 bases). The CDR3 loop spans 13 amino acids. Germline values: CDR1 SQVTM, CDR2 ANQGSEA. V was pared by 2 bases and J by 4 bases, with 11 bases between. CDR3 amino acids: CSVEPGLSYGYTF. The CDR3 DNA follows: TGCAGCGTTGAACCAGGGCTAAGCTATGGCTACACCTTC.

This rearrangement joins TRBV6-6 to TRBJ2-2; D gene ambiguous. Germline loops: CDR1 MNHNY, CDR2 SVGAGI (reference sequence). The CDR3 length is 13 residues. V gave up 2 bases and J gave up 6 bases, with 7 bases separating them. In DNA form, the CDR3 reads TGTGCCAGCAGTTACGGGTTTTCCGGGGAGCTGTTTTTT. Amino acid sequence: CASSYGFSGELFF.

The chain has TRBV12-5 and TRBJ2-3; 7 bases align to TRBD1. Looked up from germline, CDR1 is LGHNT and CDR2 is FRNRAP. After removal of 2 bases from V and 7 bases from J, the junction contained 3 bases not matched to a gene. This CDR3 has 13 amino acids. DNA of the CDR3: TGTGCTAGTGGTTTGTCGGGACAGAATACGCAGTATTTT. This codes for CASGLSGQNTQYF.

The chain joins TRBV7-9 to TRBJ2-1; D remains ambiguous. The germline V gene encodes CDR1 SEHNR and CDR2 FQNEAQ (reference sequence). V was cut by 7 bases and J by 1 base, with 8 bases left in between. The CDR3 is made up of 13 amino acids. This CDR3 is CASMPDSYNEQFF. In DNA form, the CDR3 reads TGTGCCAGCATGCCGGATTCCTACAATGAGCAGTTCTTC.

The V call is TRBV6-6, the J call TRBJ2-3; D is undetermined. The V and J ends lost 4 bases and 4 bases respectively, with 3 bases between them. Germline V gives CDR1 MNHNY, CDR2 SVGAGI (reference sequence). The CDR3 runs 11 residues. The DNA of the CDR3 is TGTGCCAGCAGTTCGCCAGATACGCAGTATTTT. It translates to CASSSPDTQYF.

CDR3 sequence (DNA): TGTGCCAGCTCGTCTATCGGGCAGGGGGTAGGTAATTCACCCCTCCACTTT. This translates into CASSSIGQGVGNSPLHF. The chain employs TRBV18 and TRBJ1-6, with TRBD1 matching 7 bases. Germline values: CDR1 KGHSH, CDR2 LQKENI. J lost 6 bases, V lost 6 bases, and 14 bases had no gene match. The CDR3 runs 17 residues.

This clone was counted a single time. V usage is TRBV2 and J usage is TRBJ1-1; 7 bases fit TRBD1. Germline CDR1 SNHLY, CDR2 FYNNEI. With 6 bases clipped from V and 6 bases from J, the junction kept 13 bases outside the gene matches. There are 15 residues in the CDR3. The CDR3, as DNA: TGTGCCAGCAGACTACCGGGACAGTTGGGAGCTGAAGCTTTCTTT. Translation: CASRLPGQLGAEAFF.

The V gene is TRBV12-5, the J gene TRBJ2-3, with D tentatively TRBD2 (7 bases). The CDR3 runs 15 residues. Germline loops: CDR1 LGHNT, CDR2 FRNRAP. The CDR3 DNA is TGTGCGACCTCCTTGGGTGGGGGGGCAACAGATACGCAGTATTTT. Translated: CATSLGGGATDTQYF.

This sequence joins TRBV7-2 and TRBJ1-4; 7 bases are a match to TRBD1. Looked up from germline, CDR1 is SGHTA and CDR2 is FQGNSA. This CDR3 is 16 amino acids long. V lost 5 bases to trimming and J lost 5 bases; unmatched junction nucleotides: 11. As DNA, the CDR3 is TGTGCCAGCAGCCCAAACCCGGGACAGTTAAATGAAAAACTGTTTTTT. Translation: CASSPNPGQLNEKLFF.

The sample holds a few counts of this clone. The CDR3 loop is CASISGLAGDKNIQYF. CDR3 sequence (DNA): TGTGCCAGCATCTCGGGACTAGCGGGGGACAAAAACATTCAGTACTTC. V is TRBV28 and J is TRBJ2-4; 14 bases agree with TRBD2. Germline V lookup: CDR1 MDHEN, CDR2 SYDVKM. The CDR3 totals 16 residues. J lost 3 bases, V lost 7 bases, and 5 bases had no gene match.

This clone was detected a few times. J is TRBJ1-6 and V is TRBV19; D unresolved. The CDR3 has 19 residues. CDR1 and CDR2 (germline): LNHDA, SQIVND (reference sequence). The ends were cut back, 3 bases at V and 0 bases at J, with 18 bases in the middle. The chain's CDR3 is CASSISPPAAPSYNSPLHF. CDR3 bases: TGTGCCAGTAGTATTTCCCCACCGGCCGCTCCCTCCTATAATTCACCCCTCCACTTT. Using reference TRBV19 and TRBJ1-6 for the parts outside the CDR3, the full variable domain is DGGITQSPKYLFRKEGQNVTLSCEQNLNHDAMYWYRQDPGQGLRLIYYSQIVNDFQKGDIAEGYSVSREKKESFPLTVTSAQKNPTAFYLCASSISPPAAPSYNSPLHFGNGTRLTVT.

CDR3 in amino acids: CASSENLGEGNQPQHF. In DNA, the CDR3 is TGTGCCAGCAGTGAAAATCTAGGGGAGGGCAATCAGCCCCAGCATTTT. This chain joins TRBV2 and TRBJ1-5; tentatively, D is TRBD1 (5 bases). V was pared by 2 bases and J by 2 bases, with 13 bases between. Germline CDR1 SNHLY, CDR2 FYNNEI. CDR3 length: 16 amino acids.

V usage is TRBV11-2 and J usage is TRBJ2-3; D may match TRBD1 or TRBD2 (5 bases each). Germline V gene lookup returns CDR1 SGHAT and CDR2 FQNNGV. The CDR3 contains 14 residues. The ends were cut back, 5 bases at V and 2 bases at J, with 11 bases in the middle. CDR3 loop: CASSVRDLTDTQYF. DNA of the CDR3: TGTGCCAGCAGCGTACGGGACCTCACAGATACGCAGTATTTT.